These T cell receptor beta chains were read from a single sample in a study of shared clonotypes between healthy human individuals. The method was immunoSEQ multiplex PCR; TCRdb's version includes in-frame clones alone and lacks a portion of them. The table has about 1.5 million clones, around 97% seen once. The sequenced material came from naive CD4+ T cells sorted from blood. The receptors stem from a man in his thirties or forties in good health. Each CDR3 is given with its conserved first and last residue. The order of the fields is D gene, J gene, clone size, CDR3 length, V gene, CDR3 protein, CDR3 DNA. A D gene is named only where the DNA matches it firmly. Rows may omit the clone size; those that give it use once, few, many or a size class.

D: NA
J: TRBJ1-2
size: few
length: 10
V: TRBV12-5
CDR3: CASVYKGYTF
DNA: TGTGCTAGTGTTTATAAGGGCTACACCTTC

D: NA
J: TRBJ2-1
size: NA
length: 14
V: TRBV5-6
CDR3: CASTSGGTYNEQFF
DNA: TGTGCCAGCACCTCCGGGGGAACCTACAATGAGCAGTTCTTC

D: NA
J: TRBJ2-1
size: NA
length: 15
V: TRBV7-2
CDR3: CASNKDGSSYNEQFF
DNA: TGTGCCAGCAACAAGGACGGGAGCTCCTACAATGAGCAGTTCTTC

D: NA
J: TRBJ2-2
size: NA
length: 15
V: TRBV7-2
CDR3: CASSLSGRRSGELFF
DNA: TGTGCCAGCAGCTTATCCGGACGCAGGAGCGGGGAGCTGTTTTTT

D: TRBD2
J: TRBJ2-7
size: NA
length: 16
V: TRBV29-1
CDR3: CSVVSTSGSLYYEQYF
DNA: TGCAGCGTTGTTTCGACTAGCGGGAGCCTTTACTACGAGCAGTACTTC

D: NA
J: TRBJ1-1
size: few
length: 14
V: TRBV10-3
CDR3: CAISEDTVNTEAFF
DNA: TGTGCCATCAGTGAGGATACAGTGAACACTGAAGCTTTCTTT

D: TRBD1
J: TRBJ2-2
size: NA
length: 16
V: TRBV12-5
CDR3: CASGSTGQGRTGELFF
DNA: TGTGCTAGTGGTTCAACCGGACAGGGAAGAACCGGGGAGCTGTTTTTT

D: TRBD2
J: TRBJ2-1
size: NA
length: 16
V: TRBV6-6
CDR3: CASSYSASGRANEQFF
DNA: TGTGCCAGCAGTTACTCGGCTAGCGGGAGGGCCAATGAGCAGTTCTTC

D: NA
J: TRBJ1-1
size: NA
length: 15
V: TRBV4-3
CDR3: CASSQVARTNTEAFF
DNA: TGCGCCAGCAGCCAAGTCGCCAGAACGAACACTGAAGCTTTCTTT

D: TRBD1
J: TRBJ1-1
size: few
length: 16
V: TRBV28
CDR3: CASRIGGFGRNTEAFF
DNA: TGTGCCAGCAGGATAGGGGGCTTCGGGAGGAACACTGAAGCTTTCTTT

D: NA
J: TRBJ2-1
size: NA
length: 13
V: TRBV13
CDR3: CASSPPSSNEQFF
DNA: TGTGCCAGCAGCCCCCCTAGTTCCAATGAGCAGTTCTTC

D: TRBD1
J: TRBJ2-7
size: once
length: 14
V: TRBV5-6
CDR3: CASSEAGTADEQYF
DNA: TGTGCCAGCAGCGAAGCAGGGACAGCGGACGAGCAGTACTTC

D: NA
J: TRBJ2-6
size: NA
length: 16
V: TRBV18
CDR3: CASSPKGSTGANVLTF
DNA: TGTGCCAGCTCACCGAAGGGGTCGACTGGGGCCAACGTCCTGACTTTC

D: NA
J: TRBJ2-5
size: NA
length: 16
V: TRBV11-2
CDR3: CASSLDGPGVAETQYF
DNA: TGTGCCAGCAGCTTAGATGGTCCAGGGGTCGCGGAGACCCAGTACTTC

D: NA
J: TRBJ1-4
size: NA
length: 16
V: TRBV28
CDR3: CASSSVTGAPLEKLFF
DNA: TGTGCCAGCAGTTCCGTTACAGGAGCCCCGCTTGAAAAACTGTTTTTT

D: TRBD1
J: TRBJ2-7
size: NA
length: 15
V: TRBV5-1
CDR3: CASSLAGQGLYEQYF
DNA: TGCGCCAGCAGCTTGGCTGGACAGGGACTCTACGAGCAGTACTTC

D: TRBD2
J: TRBJ2-7
size: once
length: 14
V: TRBV6-5
CDR3: CASSSTGTSYEQYF
DNA: TGTGCCAGCAGTTCGACCGGGACTAGCTACGAGCAGTACTTC

D: TRBD1
J: TRBJ1-1
size: NA
length: 13
V: TRBV19
CDR3: CASSYDRATEAFF
DNA: TGTGCCAGTAGTTACGACAGGGCCACTGAAGCTTTCTTT

D: NA
J: TRBJ1-1
size: NA
length: 16
V: TRBV30
CDR3: CAWSLTLGTPARGAFF
DNA: TGTGCCTGGAGTTTGACCCTCGGGACTCCGGCTCGAGGGGCTTTCTTT

D: TRBD2
J: TRBJ2-3
size: NA
length: 16
V: TRBV11-1
CDR3: CASSEGTSGYTDTQYF
DNA: TGTGCCAGCAGCGAAGGGACTAGCGGGTACACAGATACGCAGTATTTT

D: TRBD2
J: TRBJ2-1
size: NA
length: 17
V: TRBV19
CDR3: CASKMERGLAGVNEQFF
DNA: TGTGCCAGTAAAATGGAAAGGGGACTAGCGGGAGTGAATGAGCAGTTCTTC

D: TRBD2
J: TRBJ2-3
size: NA
length: 15
V: TRBV7-9
CDR3: CASSLRSGKTDTQYF
DNA: TGTGCCAGCAGCTTAAGGAGCGGGAAAACAGATACGCAGTATTTT

D: TRBD1
J: TRBJ2-7
size: NA
length: 13
V: TRBV6-1
CDR3: CASSGTGLYEQYF
DNA: TGTGCCAGCAGTGGGACAGGGCTCTACGAGCAGTACTTC

D: TRBD1
J: TRBJ1-2
size: NA
length: 13
V: TRBV29-1
CDR3: CSVEDGTGLGYTF
DNA: TGCAGCGTTGAAGATGGGACAGGACTTGGCTACACCTTC

D: TRBD2
J: TRBJ2-5
size: NA
length: 16
V: TRBV5-1
CDR3: CASSLAPGLAGETQYF
DNA: TGCGCCAGCAGCTTGGCCCCCGGACTAGCTGGGGAGACCCAGTACTTC

D: NA
J: TRBJ2-7
size: NA
length: 15
V: TRBV10-1
CDR3: CASSDPRSEKDEQYF
DNA: TGCGCCAGCAGTGATCCTAGATCGGAGAAGGACGAGCAGTACTTC

D: NA
J: TRBJ2-7
size: NA
length: 14
V: TRBV5-5
CDR3: CASSLVAGFHEQYF
DNA: TGTGCCAGCAGCTTGGTCGCGGGGTTCCACGAGCAGTACTTC

D: TRBD2
J: TRBJ2-3
size: NA
length: 15
V: TRBV5-1
CDR3: CASSSGTSGTDTQYF
DNA: TGCGCCAGCAGCTCCGGGACTAGCGGAACTGATACGCAGTATTTT

D: NA
J: TRBJ2-7
size: NA
length: 17
V: TRBV11-2
CDR3: CASKTGTSSKMAYEQYF
DNA: TGTGCCAGCAAAACCGGGACCTCATCAAAGATGGCCTACGAGCAGTACTTC

D: TRBD1
J: TRBJ2-7
size: NA
length: 15
V: TRBV18
CDR3: CASSPDRVPLGEQYF
DNA: TGTGCCAGCTCACCAGACAGGGTACCTCTCGGCGAGCAGTACTTC

D: TRBD1
J: TRBJ2-7
size: NA
length: 19
V: TRBV5-5
CDR3: CASSLSRGQGGWAGYEQYF
DNA: TGTGCCAGCAGCTTGTCGAGGGGACAGGGAGGGTGGGCTGGCTACGAGCAGTACTTC

D: NA
J: TRBJ1-5
size: NA
length: 12
V: TRBV7-2
CDR3: CASSLGPGSQHF
DNA: TGTGCCAGCAGCTTAGGTCCGGGATCCCAGCATTTT

D: NA
J: TRBJ1-3
size: NA
length: 16
V: TRBV11-2
CDR3: CASSIRGSLSGNTIYF
DNA: TGTGCCAGCAGCATCCGGGGGAGTCTCTCTGGAAACACCATATATTTT

D: NA
J: TRBJ1-2
size: NA
length: 10
V: TRBV20-1
CDR3: CSAYTNGAVF
DNA: TGCAGTGCCTACACCAACGGGGCCGTCTTC

D: TRBD1
J: TRBJ1-2
size: NA
length: 15
V: TRBV11-2
CDR3: CASSTGTGGPYGYTF
DNA: TGTGCCAGCAGCACCGGGACAGGGGGTCCCTATGGCTACACCTTC

D: TRBD1
J: TRBJ2-3
size: NA
length: 15
V: TRBV4-1
CDR3: CASSPHRGRTDTQYF
DNA: TGCGCCAGCAGCCCTCACAGGGGGCGCACAGATACGCAGTATTTT

D: NA
J: TRBJ2-1
size: NA
length: 15
V: TRBV7-9
CDR3: CASSSGTLLYNEQFF
DNA: TGTGCCAGCAGCTCCGGGACTTTACTCTACAATGAGCAGTTCTTC

D: NA
J: TRBJ1-4
size: NA
length: 14
V: TRBV2
CDR3: CASMSEPRGEKLFF
DNA: TGTGCCAGCATGTCGGAGCCAAGAGGGGAAAAACTGTTTTTT

D: NA
J: TRBJ2-1
size: NA
length: 16
V: TRBV28
CDR3: CASSLVGRGIYNEQFF
DNA: TGTGCCAGCAGTTTGGTAGGGAGGGGGATCTACAATGAGCAGTTCTTC

D: NA
J: TRBJ2-7
size: NA
length: 14
V: TRBV25-1
CDR3: CASSEYGGKGEQYF
DNA: TGTGCCAGCAGTGAATATGGAGGGAAGGGCGAGCAGTACTTC

D: TRBD2
J: TRBJ2-1
size: NA
length: 18
V: TRBV2
CDR3: CASRDMRLAGSKNNEQFF
DNA: TGTGCCAGCAGAGACATGAGACTAGCGGGATCTAAGAACAATGAGCAGTTCTTC